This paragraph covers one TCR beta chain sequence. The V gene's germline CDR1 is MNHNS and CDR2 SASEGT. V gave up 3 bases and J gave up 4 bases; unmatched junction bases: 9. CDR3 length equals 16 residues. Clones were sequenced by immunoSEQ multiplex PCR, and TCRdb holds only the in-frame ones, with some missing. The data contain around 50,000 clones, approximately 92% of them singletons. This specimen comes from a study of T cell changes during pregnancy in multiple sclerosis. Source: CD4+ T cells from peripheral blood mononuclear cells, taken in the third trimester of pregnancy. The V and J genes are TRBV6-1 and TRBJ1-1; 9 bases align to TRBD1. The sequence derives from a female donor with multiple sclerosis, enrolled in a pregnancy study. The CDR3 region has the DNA TGTGCCAGCAGTGACCTACAGGGGGCGGTCGGCACTGAAGCTTTCTTT. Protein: CASSDLQGAVGTEAFF.